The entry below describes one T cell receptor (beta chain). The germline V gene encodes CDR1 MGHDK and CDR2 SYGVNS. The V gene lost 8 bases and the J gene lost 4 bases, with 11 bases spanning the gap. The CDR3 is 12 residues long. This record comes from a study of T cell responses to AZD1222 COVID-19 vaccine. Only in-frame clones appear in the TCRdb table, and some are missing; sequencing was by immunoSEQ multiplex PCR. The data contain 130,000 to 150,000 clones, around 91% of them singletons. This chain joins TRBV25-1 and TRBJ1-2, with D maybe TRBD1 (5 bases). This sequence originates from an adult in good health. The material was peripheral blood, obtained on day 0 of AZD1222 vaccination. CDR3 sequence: CASGGGTYGYTF. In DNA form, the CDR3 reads TGTGCCAGCGGGGGAGGGACCTATGGCTACACCTTC.